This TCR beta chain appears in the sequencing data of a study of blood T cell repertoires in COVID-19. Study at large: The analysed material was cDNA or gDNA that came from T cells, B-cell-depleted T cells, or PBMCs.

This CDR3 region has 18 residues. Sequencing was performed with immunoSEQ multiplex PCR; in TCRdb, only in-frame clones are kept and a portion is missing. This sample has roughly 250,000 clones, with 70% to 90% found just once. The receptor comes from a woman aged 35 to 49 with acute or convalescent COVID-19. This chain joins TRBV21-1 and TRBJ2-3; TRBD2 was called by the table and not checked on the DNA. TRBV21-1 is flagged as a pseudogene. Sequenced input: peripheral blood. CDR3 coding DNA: TGTGCCAGCATGTCTGGCTTGGGACTAGCGGCGAGCACAGATACGCAGTATTTT. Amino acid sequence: CASMSGLGLAASTDTQYF.